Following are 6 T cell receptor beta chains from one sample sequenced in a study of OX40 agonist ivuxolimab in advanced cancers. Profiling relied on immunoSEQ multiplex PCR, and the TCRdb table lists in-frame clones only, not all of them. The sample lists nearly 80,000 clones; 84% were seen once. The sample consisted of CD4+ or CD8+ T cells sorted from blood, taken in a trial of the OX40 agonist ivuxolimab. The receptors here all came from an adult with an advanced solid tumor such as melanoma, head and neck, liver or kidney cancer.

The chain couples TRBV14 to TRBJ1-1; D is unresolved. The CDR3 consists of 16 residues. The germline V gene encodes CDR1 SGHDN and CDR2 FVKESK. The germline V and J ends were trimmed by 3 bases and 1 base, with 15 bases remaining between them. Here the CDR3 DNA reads TGTGCCAGCAGCCATTACCCGGCCGTCCGGAACACTGAAGCTTTCTTT. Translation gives CASSHYPAVRNTEAFF.

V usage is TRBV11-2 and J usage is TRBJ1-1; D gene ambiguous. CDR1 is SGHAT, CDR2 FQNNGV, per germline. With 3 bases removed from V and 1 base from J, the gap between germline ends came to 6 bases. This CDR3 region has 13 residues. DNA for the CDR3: TGTGCCAGCAGCTTTTCAGCGAACACTGAAGCTTTCTTT. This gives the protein CASSFSANTEAFF.

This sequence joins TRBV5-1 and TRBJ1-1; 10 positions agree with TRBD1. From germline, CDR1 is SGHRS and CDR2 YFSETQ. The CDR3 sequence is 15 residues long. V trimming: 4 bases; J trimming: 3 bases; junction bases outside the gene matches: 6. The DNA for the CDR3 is TGCGCCAGCAGCCCAGGGACAGGGGAGTACACTGAAGCTTTCTTT. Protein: CASSPGTGEYTEAFF. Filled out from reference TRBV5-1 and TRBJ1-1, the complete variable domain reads KAGVTQTPRYLIKTRGQQVTLSCSPISGHRSVSWYQQTPGQGLQFLFEYFSETQRNKGNFPGRFSGRQFSNSRSEMNVSTLELGDSALYLCASSPGTGEYTEAFFGQGTRLTVV.

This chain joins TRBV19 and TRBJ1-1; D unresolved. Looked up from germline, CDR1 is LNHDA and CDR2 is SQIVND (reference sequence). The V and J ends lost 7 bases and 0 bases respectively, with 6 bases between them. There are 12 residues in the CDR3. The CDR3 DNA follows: TGTGCCAGTACTGATGTGAACACTGAAGCTTTCTTT. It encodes CASTDVNTEAFF.

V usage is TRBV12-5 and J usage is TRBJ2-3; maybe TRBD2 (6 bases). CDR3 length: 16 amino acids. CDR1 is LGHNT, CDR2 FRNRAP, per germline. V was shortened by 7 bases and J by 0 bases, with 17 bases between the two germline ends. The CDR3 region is CASALGGRGSTDTQYF. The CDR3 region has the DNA TGTGCTAGTGCCTTGGGGGGTAGGGGTAGCACAGATACGCAGTATTTT.

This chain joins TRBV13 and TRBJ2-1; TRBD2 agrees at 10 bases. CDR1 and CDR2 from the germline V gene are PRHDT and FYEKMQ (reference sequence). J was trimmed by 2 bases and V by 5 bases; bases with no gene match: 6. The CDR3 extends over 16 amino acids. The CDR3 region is CASSPGSGRAYNEQFF. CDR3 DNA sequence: TGTGCCAGCAGCCCAGGGAGCGGGAGGGCCTACAATGAGCAGTTCTTC.